The 9 T cell receptor beta chains presented below share a single source sample, sequenced in a study of cytomegalovirus exposure and HLA in healthy donors. TCRdb's table, derived via immunoSEQ multiplex PCR, lists solely in-frame clones and lacks some. Among 90,000 to 110,000 clones, 86% were seen once, and the ten largest hold over 3%. Sample: PBMCs. Receptor source: a woman aged 18-29 years in good health and CMV-seropositive.

The chain employs TRBV27 and TRBJ2-1, with TRBD1 matching 7 bases. Germline CDR1 is MNHEY and CDR2 is SMNVEV (reference sequence). V shed 4 bases and J 5 bases; nucleotides not matched to a gene: 8. The CDR3 runs to 15 residues. The CDR3 bases are TGTGCCAGCAGTTCCGGGACAGAGGCCAACAATGAGCAGTTCTTC. Protein: CASSSGTEANNEQFF.

The rearrangement joins TRBV4-1 to TRBJ1-2, with D perhaps matching TRBD1 (6 bases). Germline values: CDR1 MGHRA, CDR2 YSYEKL. This CDR3 is built from 15 residues. V shed 6 bases and J shed 4 bases, with 18 bases lying between them. In DNA form, the CDR3 reads TGCGCCAGCAGGGCAACAGGGAATGCTCTCTATGGCTACACCTTC. Its translation is CASRATGNALYGYTF.

This chain links TRBV6-4 with TRBJ2-3; no firm D call. V gave up 0 bases and J gave up 8 bases, with 9 bases separating them. The CDR3 runs to 13 residues. Germline assignment: CDR1 MRHNA and CDR2 SNTAGT. The CDR3 coding sequence is TGTGCCAGCAGTGACTCTCCTAGAGGTACGCAGTATTTT. It codes for CASSDSPRGTQYF.

J is TRBJ2-7 and V is TRBV4-2; 10 bases are shared with TRBD1. Trimming took 1 base from V and 4 from J; bases not matched to a gene: 4. CDR3 size: 15 residues. The germline V gene has CDR1 LGHNA and CDR2 YNFKEQ. This CDR3 reads CASSQGRQGAYEQYF. The DNA for the CDR3 is TGTGCCAGCAGCCAAGGGCGACAGGGGGCATACGAGCAGTACTTC.

The chain has TRBV5-5 and TRBJ1-2; TRBD1 is a possible D gene (6 bases). Germline CDR1 and CDR2: SGHKS and YYEKEE (reference sequence). V lost 0 bases to trimming and J lost 8 bases, with 14 bases between them. This CDR3 has 14 amino acids. In nucleotides, the CDR3 is TGTGCCAGCAGCTTGGAAGGTGGGGGCGCGGGCTACACCTTC. It specifies CASSLEGGGAGYTF.

The V gene is TRBV4-2, the J gene TRBJ2-1, with TRBD2 matching over 8 bases. With 0 bases clipped from V and 5 bases from J, the junction kept 6 bases outside the gene matches. The germline gives CDR1 LGHNA, CDR2 YNFKEQ. The CDR3 has 16 residues. The CDR3 here is CASSQESGLVHNEQFF. CDR3 DNA sequence: TGTGCCAGCAGCCAAGAATCGGGACTAGTACACAATGAGCAGTTCTTC.

This clone was seen more than once but under ten times. The chain uses TRBV6-5 and TRBJ1-6; D not certain. This CDR3 is 15 amino acids long. The germline V and J ends were trimmed by 9 bases and 0 bases, with 12 bases remaining between them. CDR1 and CDR2 from the germline V gene are MNHEY and SVGAGI. CDR3 loop: CASRRGGSYNSPLHF. The CDR3 DNA reads TGTGCCAGTCGGAGAGGTGGCTCCTATAATTCACCCCTCCACTTT.

The chain joins TRBV10-3 to TRBJ2-1; 14 nucleotides match TRBD2. This CDR3 spans 14 amino acids. Germline V lookup: CDR1 ENHRY, CDR2 SYGVKD. Trimming at V came to 8 bases and at J to 7 bases, leaving 4 bases not matched to a gene. The CDR3 bases are TGTGCCATCGGGGGACTAGCGGGGGATAATGAGCAGTTCTTC. As protein: CAIGGLAGDNEQFF.

This chain uses TRBV4-1 with TRBJ1-5; 8 positions agree with TRBD1. The CDR3 is made up of 15 amino acids. The germline gives CDR1 MGHRA, CDR2 YSYEKL. V shed 3 bases and J 6 bases; nucleotides not matched to a gene: 7. As DNA, the CDR3 is TGCGCCAGCAGCCACCCCGACAGGGGAAGTCAGCCCCAGCATTTT. Its translation: CASSHPDRGSQPQHF.